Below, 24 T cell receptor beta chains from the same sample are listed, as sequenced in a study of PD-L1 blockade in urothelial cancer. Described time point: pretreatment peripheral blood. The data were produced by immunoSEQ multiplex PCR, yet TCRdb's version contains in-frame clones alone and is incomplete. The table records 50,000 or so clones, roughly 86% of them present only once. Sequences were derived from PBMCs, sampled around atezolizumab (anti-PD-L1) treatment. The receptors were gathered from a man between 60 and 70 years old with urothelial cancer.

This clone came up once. CDR3 nucleotides: TGTGCCAGCAGTTACACTAGGGGGTCGGGCACCGGGGAGCTGTTTTTT. Its protein is CASSYTRGSGTGELFF. The chain uses TRBV27 and TRBJ2-2; D is perhaps TRBD1 (6 bases). Trimming removed 4 bases at V and 4 bases at J, with 16 bases between. CDR1 and CDR2 (germline): MNHEY, SMNVEV (reference sequence). The CDR3 runs 16 residues.

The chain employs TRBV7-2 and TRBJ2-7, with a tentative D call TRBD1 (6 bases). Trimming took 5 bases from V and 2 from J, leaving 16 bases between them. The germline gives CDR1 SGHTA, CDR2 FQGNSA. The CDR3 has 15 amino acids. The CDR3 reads CASSTSGTHAYEQYF. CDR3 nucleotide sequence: TGTGCCAGCAGCACCTCCGGGACACACGCCTACGAGCAGTACTTC.

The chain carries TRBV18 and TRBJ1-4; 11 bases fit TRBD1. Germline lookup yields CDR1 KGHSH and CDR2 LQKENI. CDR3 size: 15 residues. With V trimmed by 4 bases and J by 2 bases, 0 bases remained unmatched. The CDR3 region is CASSRDRGTNEKLFF. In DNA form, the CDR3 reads TGTGCCAGCTCACGGGACAGGGGGACTAATGAAAAACTGTTTTTT.

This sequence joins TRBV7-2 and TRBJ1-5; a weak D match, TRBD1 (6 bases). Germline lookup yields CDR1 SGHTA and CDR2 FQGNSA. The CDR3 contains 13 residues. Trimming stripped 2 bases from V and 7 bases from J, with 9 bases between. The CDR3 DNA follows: TGTGCCAGCAGCTTACACAGGGTCCAGCCCCAGCATTTT. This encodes CASSLHRVQPQHF.

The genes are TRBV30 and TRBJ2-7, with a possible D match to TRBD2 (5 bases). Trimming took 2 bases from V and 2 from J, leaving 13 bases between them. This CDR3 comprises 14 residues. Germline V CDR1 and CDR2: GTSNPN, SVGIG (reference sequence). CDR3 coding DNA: TGTGCCTGGAGTCGGGGTCAGAGGACCTACGAGCAGTACTTC. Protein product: CAWSRGQRTYEQYF.

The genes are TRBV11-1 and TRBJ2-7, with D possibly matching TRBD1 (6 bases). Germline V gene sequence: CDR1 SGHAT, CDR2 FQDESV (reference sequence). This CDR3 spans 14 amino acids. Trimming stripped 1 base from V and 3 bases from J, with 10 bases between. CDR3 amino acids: CASSLVTGNYEQYF. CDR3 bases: TGTGCCAGCAGCTTAGTGACAGGTAACTACGAGCAGTACTTC.

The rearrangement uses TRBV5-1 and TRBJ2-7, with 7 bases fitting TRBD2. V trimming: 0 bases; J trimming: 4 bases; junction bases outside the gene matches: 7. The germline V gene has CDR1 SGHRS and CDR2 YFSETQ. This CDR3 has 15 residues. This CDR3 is CASSLGGGSLYEQYF. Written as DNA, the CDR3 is TGCGCCAGCAGCTTGGGAGGCGGGAGTCTTTACGAGCAGTACTTC.

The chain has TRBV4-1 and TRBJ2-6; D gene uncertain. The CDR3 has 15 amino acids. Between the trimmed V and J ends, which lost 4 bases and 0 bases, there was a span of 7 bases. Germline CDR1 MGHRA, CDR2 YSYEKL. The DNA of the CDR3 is TGCGCCAGCAGCCCAGTTGGCTCTGGGGCCAACGTCCTGACTTTC. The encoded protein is CASSPVGSGANVLTF.

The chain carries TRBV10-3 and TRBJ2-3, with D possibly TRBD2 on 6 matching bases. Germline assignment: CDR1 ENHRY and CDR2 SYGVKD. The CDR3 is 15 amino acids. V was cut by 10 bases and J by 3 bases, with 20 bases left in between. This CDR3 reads CATRVGRDRTDTQYF. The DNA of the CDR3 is TGTGCCACACGTGTGGGGCGGGATCGAACAGATACGCAGTATTTT.

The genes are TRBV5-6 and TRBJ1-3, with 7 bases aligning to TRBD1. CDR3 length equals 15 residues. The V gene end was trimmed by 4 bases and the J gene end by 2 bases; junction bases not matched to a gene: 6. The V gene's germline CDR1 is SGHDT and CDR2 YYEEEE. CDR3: CASSTLTGTGNTIYF. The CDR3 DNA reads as TGTGCCAGCAGCACCTTGACAGGGACTGGAAACACCATATATTTT.

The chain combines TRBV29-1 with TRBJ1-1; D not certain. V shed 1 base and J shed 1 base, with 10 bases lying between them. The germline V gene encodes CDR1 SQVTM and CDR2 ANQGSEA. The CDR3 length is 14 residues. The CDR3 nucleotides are TGCAGCGTTGAAGGTCGGAGTGAGAACACTGAAGCTTTCTTT. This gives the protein CSVEGRSENTEAFF.

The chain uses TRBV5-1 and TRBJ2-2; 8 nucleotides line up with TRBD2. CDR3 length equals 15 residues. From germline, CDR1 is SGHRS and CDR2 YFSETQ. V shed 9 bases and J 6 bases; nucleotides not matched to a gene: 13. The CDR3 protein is CATTQGLVRSGELFF. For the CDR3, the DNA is TGCGCCACTACGCAGGGACTAGTAAGATCCGGGGAGCTGTTTTTT.

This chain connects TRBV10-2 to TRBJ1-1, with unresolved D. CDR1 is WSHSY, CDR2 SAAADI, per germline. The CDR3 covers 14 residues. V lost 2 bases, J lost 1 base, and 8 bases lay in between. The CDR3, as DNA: TGCGCCAGCAGTGAGATCGGGAGGAACACTGAAGCTTTCTTT. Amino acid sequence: CASSEIGRNTEAFF.

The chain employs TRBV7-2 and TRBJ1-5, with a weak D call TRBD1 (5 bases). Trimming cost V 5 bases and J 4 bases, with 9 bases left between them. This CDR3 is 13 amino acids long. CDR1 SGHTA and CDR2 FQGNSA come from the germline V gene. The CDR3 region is CASSPRVNQPQHF. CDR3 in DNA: TGTGCCAGCAGCCCCAGGGTTAATCAGCCCCAGCATTTT.

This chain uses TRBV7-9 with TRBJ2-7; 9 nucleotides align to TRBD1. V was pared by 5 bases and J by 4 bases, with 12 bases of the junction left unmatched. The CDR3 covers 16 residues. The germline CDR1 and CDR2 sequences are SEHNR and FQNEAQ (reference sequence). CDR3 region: CASSPPSGTGFYEQYF. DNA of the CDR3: TGTGCCAGCAGCCCGCCTTCCGGGACAGGGTTTTACGAGCAGTACTTC.

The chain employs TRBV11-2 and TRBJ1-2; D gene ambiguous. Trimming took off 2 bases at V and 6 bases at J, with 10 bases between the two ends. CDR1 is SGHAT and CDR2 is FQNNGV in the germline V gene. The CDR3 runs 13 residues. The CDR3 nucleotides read TGTGCCAGCAGCTTATTTAGGCAGGATGGCTACACCTTC. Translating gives CASSLFRQDGYTF.

CDR3 sequence (DNA): TGTGCCAGCAGGGGACTAGCGGGAAGTTTTGAGCAGTACTTC. This sequence encodes CASRGLAGSFEQYF. The chain employs TRBV27 and TRBJ2-7; 13 nucleotides line up with TRBD2. The germline gives CDR1 MNHEY, CDR2 SMNVEV (reference sequence). This CDR3 spans 14 amino acids. V was clipped by 6 bases and J by 7 bases; unmatched bases: 6.

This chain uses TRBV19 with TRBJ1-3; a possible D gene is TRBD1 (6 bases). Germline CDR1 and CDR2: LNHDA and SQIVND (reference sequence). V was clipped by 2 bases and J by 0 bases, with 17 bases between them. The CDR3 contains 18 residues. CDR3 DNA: TGTGCCAGTAGTATAATGCTCCCGGGGGGCTCCTCTGGAAACACCATATATTTT. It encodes CASSIMLPGGSSGNTIYF.

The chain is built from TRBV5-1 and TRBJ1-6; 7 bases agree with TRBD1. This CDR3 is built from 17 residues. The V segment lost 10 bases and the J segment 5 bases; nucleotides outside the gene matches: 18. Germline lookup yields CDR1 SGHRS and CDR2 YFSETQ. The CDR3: CASSLGGGQVNNSPLHF. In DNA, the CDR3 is TGCGCCTCCAGCTTGGGCGGAGGACAGGTTAATAATTCACCCCTCCACTTT.

The CDR3 protein is CASSQGAGNTGELFF. Written as DNA, the CDR3 is TGTGCCAGCAGCCAGGGGGCGGGGAACACCGGGGAGCTGTTTTTT. V usage is TRBV5-4 and J usage is TRBJ2-2, with 8 bases matching TRBD1. The length of the CDR3 is 15 residues. Losses at the gene ends were 4 bases for V and 1 base for J; bases not matched to a gene: 3. Germline V gives CDR1 SGHNT, CDR2 YYREEE (reference sequence).

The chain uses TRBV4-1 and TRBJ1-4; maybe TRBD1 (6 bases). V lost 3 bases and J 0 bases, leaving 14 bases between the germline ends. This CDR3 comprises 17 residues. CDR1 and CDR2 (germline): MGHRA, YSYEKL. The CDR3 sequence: CASSQGATGTTNEKLFF. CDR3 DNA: TGCGCCAGCAGCCAGGGTGCCACAGGGACAACTAATGAAAAACTGTTTTTT.

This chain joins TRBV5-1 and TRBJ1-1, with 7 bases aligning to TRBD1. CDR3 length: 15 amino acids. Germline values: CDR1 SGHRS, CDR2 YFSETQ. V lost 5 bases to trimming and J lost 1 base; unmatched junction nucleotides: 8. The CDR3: CASSSPDRENTEAFF. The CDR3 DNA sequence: TGCGCCAGCAGTTCCCCAGACAGGGAGAACACTGAAGCTTTCTTT.

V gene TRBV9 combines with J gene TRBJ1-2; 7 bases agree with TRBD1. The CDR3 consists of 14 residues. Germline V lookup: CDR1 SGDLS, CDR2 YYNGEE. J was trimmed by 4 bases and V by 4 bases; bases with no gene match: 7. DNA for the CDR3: TGTGCCAGCAGCTCGAGACAGGGATTCTATGGCTACACCTTC. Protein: CASSSRQGFYGYTF. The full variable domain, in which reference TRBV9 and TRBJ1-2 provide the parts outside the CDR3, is DSGVTQTPKHLITATGQRVTLRCSPRSGDLSVYWYQQSLDQGLQFLIQYYNGEERAKGNILERFSAQQFPDLHSELNLSSLELGDSALYFCASSSRQGFYGYTFGSGTRLTVV.

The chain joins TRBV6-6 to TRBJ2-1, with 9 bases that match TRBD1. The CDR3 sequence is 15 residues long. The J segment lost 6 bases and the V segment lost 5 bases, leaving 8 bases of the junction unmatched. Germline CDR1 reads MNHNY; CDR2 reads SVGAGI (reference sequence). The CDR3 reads CASSRPGQGGNEQFF. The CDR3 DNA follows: TGTGCCAGCAGTCGACCGGGACAGGGTGGCAATGAGCAGTTCTTC.